These T cell receptor beta chains were read from a single sample in a study of blood T cell repertoires in COVID-19. The data were produced by immunoSEQ multiplex PCR, yet TCRdb's version contains in-frame clones alone and is incomplete. The table lists 150,000 to 200,000 clones, around nine tenths of them singletons. Sequencing was performed on peripheral blood. Source of these receptors: a human donor in a cohort sampled during active COVID-19. Both conserved end residues are part of each CDR3. The order of the fields is clone size, D gene, J gene, V gene, CDR3 protein, CDR3 DNA. A D gene is named only where the DNA matches it firmly. Expanded clones get a size class; other rows say once, few or many, or leave the size out.

few | TRBD1 | TRBJ2-7 | TRBV4-1 | CASSQDAGQGGEQYF | TGCGCCAGCAGCCAAGATGCTGGACAGGGAGGCGAGCAGTACTTC
. | TRBD1 | TRBJ2-2 | TRBV2 | CASSERTGTGGELFF | TGTGCCAGCAGTGAAAGGACAGGGACGGGCGGGGAGCTGTTTTTT
. | TRBD2 | TRBJ2-7 | TRBV4-3 | CASSQGGFYEQYF | TGCGCCAGCAGCCAGGGGGGGTTCTACGAGCAGTACTTC
. | . | TRBJ2-1 | TRBV30 | CAWSKRGRPGNEQFF | TGTGCCTGGAGTAAACGGGGTAGGCCCGGCAATGAGCAGTTCTTC
. | TRBD1 | TRBJ1-3 | TRBV11-3 | CASSQGQDTGNTIYF | TGTGCCAGCAGCCAGGGACAGGATACTGGAAACACCATATATTTT
. | TRBD1 | TRBJ2-1 | TRBV9 | CASSVGQGFKTYNEQFF | TGTGCCAGCAGCGTAGGACAGGGGTTTAAGACCTACAATGAGCAGTTCTTC
. | . | TRBJ2-7 | TRBV12-3/TRBV12-4 | CASSFRSNDEQYF | TGTGCCAGCAGTTTTCGGTCAAACGACGAGCAGTACTTC
few | TRBD1 | TRBJ1-2 | TRBV11-2 | CASSSRDSYGYTF | TGTGCCAGCAGCTCAAGGGACAGCTATGGCTACACCTTC
. | . | TRBJ1-2 | TRBV11-2 | CASSLDYTYGYTF | TGTGCCAGCAGCTTAGATTACACCTATGGCTACACCTTC
. | . | TRBJ2-1 | TRBV4-1 | CASSQERRYNEQFF | TGCGCCAGCAGCCAAGAGAGGAGGTACAATGAGCAGTTCTTC
. | TRBD1 | TRBJ1-2 | TRBV6-6 | CASSRGDRTSIF | TGTGCCAGCAGTCGGGGGGACAGGACCTCCATCTTC
. | . | TRBJ2-7 | TRBV9 | CASSVALGAPYEQYF | TGTGCCAGCAGCGTAGCTTTGGGGGCCCCCTACGAGCAGTACTTC
. | TRBD1 | TRBJ1-2 | TRBV30 | CAWSRTGGVYGYTF | TGTGCCTGGAGTCGGACAGGGGGTGTCTATGGCTACACCTTC
. | . | TRBJ2-7 | TRBV5-1 | CASSLGGAHDDEQYF | TGCGCCAGCAGCTTGGGAGGCGCCCACGATGACGAGCAGTACTTC
. | TRBD1 | TRBJ2-3 | TRBV5-4 | CASSWDRFTDTQYF | TGTGCCAGCAGCTGGGACAGGTTCACAGATACGCAGTATTTT
. | TRBD2 | TRBJ2-3 | TRBV5-1 | CASSFGLAGGLTAGDTQYF | TGCGCCAGCAGCTTCGGGCTAGCGGGAGGGTTGACCGCCGGAGATACGCAGTATTTT
. | TRBD1 | TRBJ1-1 | TRBV28 | CASSDTTGANTEAFF | TGTGCCAGCAGTGACACCACAGGGGCGAACACTGAAGCTTTCTTT
. | TRBD1 | TRBJ2-7 | TRBV6-6 | CASSYNPDRYYEQYF | TGTGCCAGCAGTTACAACCCGGACAGGTACTACGAGCAGTACTTC
once | TRBD1 | TRBJ1-1 | TRBV30 | CAWTKTGGTEAFF | TGTGCCTGGACTAAGACAGGGGGGACTGAAGCTTTCTTT
. | . | TRBJ1-2 | TRBV12-3/TRBV12-4 | CASMSRVNGYTF | TGTGCCAGCATGTCCAGGGTCAATGGCTACACCTTC
. | TRBD1 | TRBJ2-5 | TRBV19 | CAKTGVYQETQYF | TGTGCCAAAACAGGGGTCTACCAAGAGACCCAGTACTTC
. | TRBD1 | TRBJ1-2 | TRBV24-1 | CATSDATGVYGYTF | TGTGCCACCAGTGATGCGACAGGGGTCTATGGCTACACCTTC
once | TRBD1 | TRBJ2-7 | TRBV19 | CASSIGRQGLYEQYF | TGTGCCAGTAGTATCGGGCGACAGGGGTTATACGAGCAGTACTTC
many | TRBD1 | TRBJ1-2 | TRBV2 | CASSQSLRDRRYGYTF | TGTGCCAGCAGCCAATCCCTCCGGGACAGACGTTATGGCTACACCTTC
. | . | TRBJ2-6 | TRBV28 | CASSSPGGLGGANVLTF | TGTGCCAGCAGTTCCCCCGGGGGGCTAGGTGGGGCCAACGTCCTGACTTTC
once | TRBD1 | TRBJ1-2 | TRBV12-3/TRBV12-4 | CASSLTGPYGYTF | TGTGCCAGCAGTTTGACAGGGCCCTATGGCTACACCTTC
. | . | TRBJ2-7 | TRBV10-3 | CAIRTTGSESYEQYF | TGTGCCATCAGGACTACAGGGTCCGAATCCTACGAGCAGTACTTC
. | . | TRBJ1-5 | TRBV11-2 | CASSLGTGFGQPQHF | TGTGCCAGCAGCTTAGGTACAGGGTTTGGACAGCCCCAGCATTTT
few | . | TRBJ2-1 | TRBV14 | CASSQDFRGEQFF | TGTGCCAGCAGCCAAGATTTCCGAGGTGAGCAGTTCTTC
. | . | TRBJ1-2 | TRBV28 | CASSSYPQGQNYGYTF | TGTGCCAGCAGTTCCTACCCGCAGGGTCAGAACTATGGCTACACCTTC
once | TRBD1 | TRBJ2-7 | TRBV10-3 | CAISEVGQGQGEQYF | TGTGCCATCAGTGAGGTGGGACAGGGGCAGGGCGAGCAGTACTTC
few | . | TRBJ2-5 | TRBV7-2 | CASSLNRVSETQYF | TGTGCCAGCAGCTTAAACAGGGTTTCAGAGACCCAGTACTTC
. | TRBD2 | TRBJ2-3 | TRBV9 | CASSVTSGSSDTQYF | TGTGCCAGCAGCGTCACTAGCGGGAGTTCAGATACGCAGTATTTT
once | . | TRBJ2-7 | TRBV9 | CASSVGGDSFYEQYF | TGTGCCAGCAGCGTAGGAGGCGACAGCTTCTACGAGCAGTACTTC
. | TRBD1 | TRBJ1-2 | TRBV19 | CASSIRTGRGGYTF | TGTGCCAGTAGTATACGGACAGGACGGGGTGGCTACACCTTC
few | . | TRBJ1-6 | TRBV6-2/TRBV6-3 | CASSRGRNSPLHF | TGTGCCAGCAGTCGCGGGAGGAATTCACCCCTCCACTTT
few | TRBD1 | TRBJ1-6 | TRBV9 | CASSAPGQGAQSPLHF | TGTGCCAGCAGCGCCCCGGGACAGGGGGCCCAATCACCCCTCCACTTT
. | TRBD1 | TRBJ2-5 | TRBV28 | CASSLLGQGLIETQYF | TGTGCCAGCAGTTTACTAGGACAGGGGTTGATCGAGACCCAGTACTTC
. | TRBD1 | TRBJ1-2 | TRBV5-4 | CASSSRDRLVGYTF | TGTGCCAGCAGCTCCCGGGACAGACTTGTAGGCTACACCTTC
. | TRBD2 | TRBJ2-1 | TRBV18 | CASSPAGRGPYNEQFF | TGTGCCAGCTCCCCGGCCGGGAGGGGTCCCTACAATGAGCAGTTCTTC
. | . | TRBJ2-7 | TRBV28 | CASAGSSVREQYF | TGTGCCAGCGCGGGCAGTTCTGTTCGCGAGCAGTACTTC
. | . | TRBJ1-2 | TRBV6-2/TRBV6-3 | CASSYGAGVDYGYTF | TGTGCCAGCAGTTACGGGGCAGGGGTGGACTATGGCTACACCTTC
. | . | TRBJ1-4 | TRBV5-4 | CASSLREGANEKLFF | TGTGCCAGCAGCTTGAGGGAGGGAGCTAATGAAAAACTGTTTTTT
. | TRBD1 | TRBJ2-7 | TRBV23-1 | CAINEGDRISYEQYF | TGCGCCATCAATGAAGGGGACAGGATCTCCTACGAGCAGTACTTC
once | TRBD2 | TRBJ2-5 | TRBV6-5 | CASITGLGGETQYF | TGTGCCAGCATTACGGGACTAGGGGGAGAGACCCAGTACTTC
. | . | TRBJ1-2 | TRBV6-5 | CASSNRVGGYTF | TGTGCCAGCAGTAACAGGGTTGGTGGCTACACCTTC
. | . | TRBJ1-5 | TRBV19 | CASSIKSPGQQPQHF | TGTGCCAGTAGTATAAAAAGTCCGGGACAACAGCCCCAGCATTTT
once | . | TRBJ1-5 | TRBV2 | CASSEVGAGQGYSNQPQHF | TGTGCCAGCAGCGAAGTCGGTGCAGGGCAGGGCTATAGCAATCAGCCCCAGCATTTT
. | TRBD1 | TRBJ2-7 | TRBV19 | CASRAGGTPSYEQYF | TGTGCCAGTAGGGCAGGGGGCACACCCTCCTACGAGCAGTACTTC
. | . | TRBJ2-7 | TRBV6-1 | CASSELRAQGQYF | TGTGCCAGCAGTGAATTAAGGGCCCAGGGGCAGTACTTC
. | . | TRBJ2-3 | TRBV1 | CTSSQGPLGQGPADTQYF | TGCACCAGCAGCCAAGGCCCATTGGGACAGGGGCCCGCGGATACGCAGTATTTT
. | TRBD2 | TRBJ2-3 | TRBV7-8 | CASSFGLATDTQYF | TGTGCCAGCAGCTTCGGACTAGCAACAGATACGCAGTATTTT